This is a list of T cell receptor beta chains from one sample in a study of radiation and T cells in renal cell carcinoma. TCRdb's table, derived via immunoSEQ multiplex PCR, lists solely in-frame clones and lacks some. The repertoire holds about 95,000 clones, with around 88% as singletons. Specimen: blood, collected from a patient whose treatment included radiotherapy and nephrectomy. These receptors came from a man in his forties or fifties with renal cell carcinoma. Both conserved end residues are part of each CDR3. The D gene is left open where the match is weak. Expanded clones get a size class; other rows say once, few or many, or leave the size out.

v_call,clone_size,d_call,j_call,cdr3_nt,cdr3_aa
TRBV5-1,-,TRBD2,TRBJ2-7,TGCGCCAGCAGCTCCGGGACTAGCAGGGACGAGCAGTACTTC,CASSSGTSRDEQYF
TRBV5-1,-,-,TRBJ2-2,TGCGCCAGCAGCTTTCGCGGGACCCACACCGGGGAGCTGTTTTTT,CASSFRGTHTGELFF
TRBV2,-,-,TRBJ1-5,TGTGCCAGCAGTGGACAGGCCCCCAGTCAGCCCCAGCATTTT,CASSGQAPSQPQHF
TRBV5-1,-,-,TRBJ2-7,TGCGCCAGCAGCTCATCAGGGGGGGCGGGCGAGCAGTACTTC,CASSSSGGAGEQYF
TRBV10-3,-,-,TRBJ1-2,TGTGCCATCAGTGACCGAGGGACGGAAGATGGCTACACCTTC,CAISDRGTEDGYTF
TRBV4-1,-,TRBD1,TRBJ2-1,TGCGCCAGCAGCCAGTCGGGACAGTCCAATGAGCAGTTCTTC,CASSQSGQSNEQFF
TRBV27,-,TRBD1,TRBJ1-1,TGTGCCAGCAGTGGGCGGTCGGACAGGGGGCGCGAAGCTTTCTTT,CASSGRSDRGREAFF
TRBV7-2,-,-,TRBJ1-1,TGTGCCAGCAGCGGGGGTATGAACACTGAAGCTTTCTTT,CASSGGMNTEAFF
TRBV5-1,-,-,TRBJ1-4,TGCGCCACCCGGACGGATTTTCATGAAAAACTGTTTTTT,CATRTDFHEKLFF
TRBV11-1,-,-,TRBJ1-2,TGTGCCAGCAGCTTATCCCCCACCTCCTATGGCTACACCTTC,CASSLSPTSYGYTF
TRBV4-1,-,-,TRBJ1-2,TGCGCCAGCAGCCAACCGGGACCCCATCGGGGCTACACCTTC,CASSQPGPHRGYTF
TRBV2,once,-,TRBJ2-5,TGTGCCAGCAGGCGGGAAGAGACCCAGTACTTC,CASRREETQYF
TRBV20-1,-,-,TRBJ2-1,TGCAGTGCTAGCGCAGGGAAGCAGTTCTTC,CSASAGKQFF
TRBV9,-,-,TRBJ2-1,TGTGCCAGCAGCGTTCAGACCGGGACGGAATACAATGAGCAGTTCTTC,CASSVQTGTEYNEQFF
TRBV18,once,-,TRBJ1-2,TGTGCCAGCTCACCGCGCACGGGAGGCTACACCTTC,CASSPRTGGYTF
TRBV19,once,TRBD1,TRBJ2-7,TGTGCCAGTAGTATGGGACAGGGGATAACCTACGAGCAGTACTTC,CASSMGQGITYEQYF
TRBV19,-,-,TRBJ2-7,TGTGCCAGTAGCTACTCGGGACAAGCCTACGAGCAGTACTTC,CASSYSGQAYEQYF
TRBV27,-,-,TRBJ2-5,TGTGCCAGCAGGGGACTTCTAGGCGATTGGACCCAGTACTTC,CASRGLLGDWTQYF
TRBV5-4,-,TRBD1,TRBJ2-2,TGTGCCAGCAGCTTTAGGGGGACAGCTCTCTATAACACCGGGGAGCTGTTTTTT,CASSFRGTALYNTGELFF
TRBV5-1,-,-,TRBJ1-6,TGCGCCAGCAGGGGAGGCTCCTATAATTCACCCCTCCACTTT,CASRGGSYNSPLHF
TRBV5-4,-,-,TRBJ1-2,TGTGCCAGCCATGGAACCTCCGCGCTCTATGGCTACACCTTC,CASHGTSALYGYTF
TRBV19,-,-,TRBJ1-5,TGTGCCAGTAGTATAGGCGGGTATAGCAATCAGCCCCAGCATTTT,CASSIGGYSNQPQHF
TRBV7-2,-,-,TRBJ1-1,TGTGCCAGCAGCTTAATGGTGGGGAACACTGAAGCTTTCTTT,CASSLMVGNTEAFF
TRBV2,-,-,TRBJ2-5,TGTGCCAGCAACAAAGGAGGCACCAAAGAGACCCAGTACTTC,CASNKGGTKETQYF
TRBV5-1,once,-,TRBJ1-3,TGCGCCAGCAGCTTGGGCCTTTTAGGGTCTGGAAACACCATATATTTT,CASSLGLLGSGNTIYF
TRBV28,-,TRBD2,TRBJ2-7,TGTGCCAGCAGCGTAGCGGGAGGTCGCTACGAGCAGTACTTC,CASSVAGGRYEQYF
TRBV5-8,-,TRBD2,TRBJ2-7,TGTGCCAGCAGCTGGACTAGCGGGAGTGTGTACGAGCAGTACTTC,CASSWTSGSVYEQYF
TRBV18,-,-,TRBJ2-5,TGTGCCAGCTCACCCTGGATCCAAGAGACCCAGTACTTC,CASSPWIQETQYF
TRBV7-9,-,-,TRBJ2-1,TGTGCCAGCAGCTCCCTCGGCAGGGGAGCTTACAATGAGCAGTTCTTC,CASSSLGRGAYNEQFF
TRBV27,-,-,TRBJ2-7,TGTGCCAGCAGTCCAGGGGCAACCTACGAGCAGTACTTC,CASSPGATYEQYF
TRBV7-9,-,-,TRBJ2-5,TGTGCCAGCAGCTTTCAAGAGACCCAGTACTTC,CASSFQETQYF
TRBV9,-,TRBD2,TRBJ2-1,TGTGCCAGCAGCGTAGTCGGAGCGGGGTCTGGCTACAATGAGCAGTTCTTC,CASSVVGAGSGYNEQFF
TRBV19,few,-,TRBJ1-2,TGTGCCAGTAGTATAGGATCCAGCAGATACTATGGCTACACCTTC,CASSIGSSRYYGYTF
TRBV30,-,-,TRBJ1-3,TGTGCCTTCTCAGGGGAAGGTGGAAACACCATATATTTT,CAFSGEGGNTIYF
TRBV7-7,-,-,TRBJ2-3,TGTGCTAGCAGCCAGGGTGTTGCAGATACGCAGTATTTT,CASSQGVADTQYF
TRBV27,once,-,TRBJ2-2,TGTGCCAGCAGTTTTGGATGGGGGACCGCCGGGGAGCTGTTTTTT,CASSFGWGTAGELFF
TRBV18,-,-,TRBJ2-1,TGTGCCAGCTCACCACCGAGTTCCTACAATGAGCAGTTCTTC,CASSPPSSYNEQFF
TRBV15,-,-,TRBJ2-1,TGTGCCACCAGGGGAGAAGATACAAACTCCTACAATGAGCAGTTCTTC,CATRGEDTNSYNEQFF
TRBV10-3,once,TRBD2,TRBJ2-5,TGTGCCATCAGTGCCTCCCGGACTAGCGGCCAAGAGACCCAGTACTTC,CAISASRTSGQETQYF
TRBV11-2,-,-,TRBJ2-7,TGTGCCAGCAGCTTAAATCGGGAGACCTACGAGCAGTACTTC,CASSLNRETYEQYF
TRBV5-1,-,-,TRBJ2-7,TGCGCCAGCAGCTGGTTCACAGGTGACTCCTACGAGCAGTACTTC,CASSWFTGDSYEQYF
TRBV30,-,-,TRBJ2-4,TGTGCCTGGAGCTGGGGCGACATTCAGTACTTC,CAWSWGDIQYF